A single sample is the source of the 14 T cell receptor beta chains below, sequenced in a study of T cells in Graves' hyperthyroidism and ophthalmopathy. Amplified TCR beta CDR3 regions came from RNA transcripts. Initially, a first-round RT-PCR of the TCR CDR3 employed the HTBI primer set. TCRdb recomputed calls from the multiplex PCR reads with MiXCR, one row per CDR3 protein. Of fewer than 700,000 distinct CDR3 sequences in the sample, 17% were seen once. Sequenced: blood. The receptors stem from a woman aged 18-29 years with Graves' ophthalmopathy.

In its sample, this clonotype was seen many times. The chain recombines TRBV3-1 with TRBJ1-3; D remains ambiguous. V was clipped by 0 bases and J by 0 bases, with 6 bases between them. This CDR3 is 15 amino acids long. Germline CDR1 is LGHDT and CDR2 is YNNKEL (reference sequence). CDR3 sequence: CASSQDSSSGNTIYF. Here the CDR3 DNA reads TGTGCCAGCAGCCAAGATTCAAGCTCTGGAAACACCATATATTTT.

This clonotype was picked up many times. The chain links TRBV19 to TRBJ1-5; D call uncertain. Germline values: CDR1 LNHDA, CDR2 SQIVND (reference sequence). The CDR3 has 14 residues. The V gene lost 0 bases and the J gene lost 0 bases, with 3 bases spanning the gap. CDR3 amino acids: CASSIDSSNQPQHF. For the CDR3, the DNA is TGTGCCAGTAGTATAGACAGTAGCAATCAGCCCCAGCATTTT.

This clonotype turned up a few times. The CDR3 region is CASSFSQAGGVDNEQFF. CDR3 DNA: TGTGCCAGCAGTTTTTCACAAGCGGGAGGGGTCGACAATGAGCAGTTCTTC. The chain couples TRBV6-5 to TRBJ2-1; TRBD2 matches 10 bases. CDR1 and CDR2 (germline): MNHEY, SVGAGI. There are 17 residues in the CDR3. The V and J ends lost 4 bases and 5 bases, in that order; junction bases with no gene match: 11.

This clonotype was observed many times. The chain is built from TRBV5-1 and TRBJ2-1; D is perhaps TRBD2 (6 bases). CDR1 is SGHRS, CDR2 YFSETQ, per germline. Trimming left V 0 bases short and J 3 bases short, with 7 bases between. The CDR3 is 14 residues long. The CDR3, as DNA: TGCGCCAGCAGCTTGGGGGGGGACTACAATGAGCAGTTCTTC. This encodes CASSLGGDYNEQFF.

The chain employs TRBV6-1 and TRBJ1-1; 10 bases map to TRBD1. Unmatched junction bases numbered 6, after V lost 5 bases and J lost 0 bases. The V gene's germline CDR1 is MNHNS and CDR2 SASEGT. This CDR3 has 16 residues. This CDR3 is CASSRDRGLVNTEAFF. The CDR3 bases are TGTGCCAGCAGTCGAGACAGGGGGCTAGTGAACACTGAAGCTTTCTTT.

This clonotype was seen repeatedly, ten times or more. The chain couples TRBV7-3 to TRBJ2-3; the match to TRBD2 covers 9 bases. CDR1 is SGHTA and CDR2 is FQGTGA in the germline V gene. The CDR3 spans 15 residues. J gave up 4 bases and V 2 bases, and 4 bases lay outside the gene matches. CDR3 amino acids: CASSLRGGASDTQYF. CDR3 bases: TGTGCCAGCAGCTTACGCGGGGGGGCGTCAGATACGCAGTATTTT.

This chain connects TRBV9 to TRBJ1-1; 8 bases agree with TRBD1. After removal of 4 bases from V and 5 bases from J, the junction contained 7 bases not matched to a gene. The CDR3 sequence is 14 residues long. Germline loops: CDR1 SGDLS, CDR2 YYNGEE. CDR3 bases: TGTGCCAGCAGCAAGACAGGGGTGGCGACTGAAGCTTTCTTT. The encoded protein is CASSKTGVATEAFF.

This clonotype was observed many times. V is TRBV5-1 and J is TRBJ2-1, with 13 bases identical to TRBD2. Germline CDR1 SGHRS, CDR2 YFSETQ. The CDR3 sequence is 17 residues long. J was trimmed by 7 bases and V by 0 bases; bases with no gene match: 7. CDR3 DNA sequence: TGCGCCAGCAGCTTGGACGGACTAGCGGGAGTGAGAAATGAGCAGTTCTTC. The encoded protein is CASSLDGLAGVRNEQFF.

A few counts support this clonotype. The chain uses TRBV20-1 and TRBJ2-5; no clear D gene. This CDR3 contains 15 residues. V gave up 2 bases and J gave up 3 bases, with 16 bases separating them. The germline V gene encodes CDR1 DFQATT and CDR2 SNEGSKA (reference sequence). In DNA form, the CDR3 reads TGCAGTGCTAGAAGGGCTGGGGATGGAAAAGAGACCCAGTACTTC. Its protein is CSARRAGDGKETQYF.

J is TRBJ2-2 and V is TRBV4-1; TRBD1 aligns across 7 bases. Trimming removed 3 bases from V and 5 bases from J; junction bases left unmatched: 9. The germline CDR1 and CDR2 sequences are MGHRA and YSYEKL. This CDR3 has 16 residues. CDR3 region: CASSQFTGDDTGELFF. The CDR3 DNA sequence: TGCGCCAGCAGCCAGTTTACAGGGGATGATACCGGGGAGCTGTTTTTT.

This clonotype was detected many times. The genes are TRBV20-1 and TRBJ1-5; 11 bases align to TRBD1. The CDR3 is 16 amino acids. CDR1 and CDR2 from the germline V gene are DFQATT and SNEGSKA (reference sequence). The ends lost 3 bases at V and 5 bases at J; junction bases unmatched: 9. CDR3 residues: CSARSQDRGRDQPQHF. The CDR3 DNA is TGCAGTGCTAGGAGCCAGGACAGGGGGCGGGATCAGCCCCAGCATTTT.

The sample holds many counts of this clonotype. The chain carries TRBV6-2 or TRBV6-3 and TRBJ2-7; D ambiguous. The CDR3 has 15 residues. Germline lookup yields CDR1 MNHEY and CDR2 SVGEGT. The V and J ends lost 0 bases and 2 bases respectively, with 11 bases between them. CDR3 protein: CASSYSGRIAYEQYF. CDR3 coding DNA: TGTGCCAGCAGTTACTCGGGCAGGATCGCCTACGAGCAGTACTTC.

This rearrangement joins TRBV7-9 to TRBJ2-1; D gene ambiguous. Germline assignment: CDR1 SEHNR and CDR2 FQNEAQ (reference sequence). The germline V and J ends were trimmed by 3 bases and 9 bases, with 6 bases remaining between them. The CDR3 sequence is 11 residues long. CDR3 DNA sequence: TGTGCCAGCAGCTTGGATTTTGAGCAGTTCTTC. It translates to CASSLDFEQFF.

The V gene is TRBV29-1, the J gene TRBJ1-5; maybe TRBD1 (5 bases). CDR1 is SQVTM, CDR2 ANQGSEA, per germline. V was trimmed by 6 bases and J by 0 bases, leaving 15 bases between them. The CDR3 totals 15 residues. DNA of the CDR3: TGCAGCGTGGTAGTGGACAACCTTAGCAATCAGCCCCAGCATTTT. As protein: CSVVVDNLSNQPQHF.